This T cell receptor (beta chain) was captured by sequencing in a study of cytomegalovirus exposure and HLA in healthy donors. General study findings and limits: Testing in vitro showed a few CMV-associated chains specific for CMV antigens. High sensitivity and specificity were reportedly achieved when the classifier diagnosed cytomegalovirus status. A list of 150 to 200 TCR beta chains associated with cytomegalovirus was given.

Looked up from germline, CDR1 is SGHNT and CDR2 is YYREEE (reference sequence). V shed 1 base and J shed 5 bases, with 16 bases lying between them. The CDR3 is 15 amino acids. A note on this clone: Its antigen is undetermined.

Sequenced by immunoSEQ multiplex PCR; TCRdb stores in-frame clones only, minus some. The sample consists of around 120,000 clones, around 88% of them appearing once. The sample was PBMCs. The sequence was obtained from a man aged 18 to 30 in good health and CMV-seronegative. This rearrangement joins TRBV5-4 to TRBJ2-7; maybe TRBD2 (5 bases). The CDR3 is CASSLWMEAFNEQYF. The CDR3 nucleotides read TGTGCCAGCAGCTTGTGGATGGAGGCGTTCAACGAGCAGTACTTC.